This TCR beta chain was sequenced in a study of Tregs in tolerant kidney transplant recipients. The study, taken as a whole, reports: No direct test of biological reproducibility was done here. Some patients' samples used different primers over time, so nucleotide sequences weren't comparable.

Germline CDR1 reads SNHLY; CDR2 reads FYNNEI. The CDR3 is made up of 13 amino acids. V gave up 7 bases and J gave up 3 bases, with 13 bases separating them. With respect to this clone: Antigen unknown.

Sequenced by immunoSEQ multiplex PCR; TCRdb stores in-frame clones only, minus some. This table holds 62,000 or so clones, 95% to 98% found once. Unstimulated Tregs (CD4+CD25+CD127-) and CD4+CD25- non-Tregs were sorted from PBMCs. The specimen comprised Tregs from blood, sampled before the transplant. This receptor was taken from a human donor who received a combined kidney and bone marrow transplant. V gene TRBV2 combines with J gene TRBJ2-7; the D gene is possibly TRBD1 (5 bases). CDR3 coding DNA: TGTGCCAGCAAGCTCAGACAGCTCTACGAGCAGTACTTC. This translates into CASKLRQLYEQYF.